This TCR beta chain was recorded in a study of cytomegalovirus exposure and HLA in healthy donors. For the study at large: The Caucasian-associated ancestry cluster contained around four fifths of the roughly 400 genotyped donors.

Both 60 Vbeta primers and 13 Jbeta primers went into the PCR. The method was immunoSEQ multiplex PCR; TCRdb's version includes in-frame clones alone and lacks a portion of them. The table records over 95,000 clones, over 65% of them present only once. Trimming shortened V by 1 base and J by 3 bases, and 14 bases separated the two germline ends. The CDR3 is made up of 15 amino acids. Germline lookup yields CDR1 SQVTM and CDR2 ANQGSEA. Donors in the study were healthy people who gave bone marrow. The chain has TRBV29-1 and TRBJ2-3; D might be TRBD1 (5 bases). The specimen was PBMCs. This receptor was taken from a female donor in good health and CMV-seronegative. The CDR3 sequence: CSVEGGVGSTDTQYF. The CDR3 DNA reads as TGCAGCGTTGAAGGGGGCGTGGGTTCTACAGATACGCAGTATTTT.